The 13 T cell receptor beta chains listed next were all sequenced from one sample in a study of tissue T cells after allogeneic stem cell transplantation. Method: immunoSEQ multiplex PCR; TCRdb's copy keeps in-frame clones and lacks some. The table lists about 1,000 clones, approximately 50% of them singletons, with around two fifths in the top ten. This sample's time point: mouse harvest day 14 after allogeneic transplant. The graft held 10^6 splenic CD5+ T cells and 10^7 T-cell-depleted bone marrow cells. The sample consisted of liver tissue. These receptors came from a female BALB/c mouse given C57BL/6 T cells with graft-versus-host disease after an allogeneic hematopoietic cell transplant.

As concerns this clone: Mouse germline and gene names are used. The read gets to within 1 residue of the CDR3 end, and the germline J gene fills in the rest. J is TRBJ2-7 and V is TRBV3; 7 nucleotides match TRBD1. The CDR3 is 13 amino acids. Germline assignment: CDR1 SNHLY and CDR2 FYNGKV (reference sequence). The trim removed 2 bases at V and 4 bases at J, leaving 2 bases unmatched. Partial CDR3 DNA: TGTGCCAGCAGCTTAAGACAGGGTTATGAACAGTAC. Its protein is CASSLRQGYEQY. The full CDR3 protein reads CASSLRQGYEQYF.

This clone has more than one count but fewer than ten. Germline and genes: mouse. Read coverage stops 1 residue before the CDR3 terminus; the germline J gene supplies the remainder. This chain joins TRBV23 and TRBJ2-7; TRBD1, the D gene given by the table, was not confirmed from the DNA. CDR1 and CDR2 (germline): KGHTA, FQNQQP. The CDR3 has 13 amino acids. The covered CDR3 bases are TGCTCCAGCAGTCAATCGACAGGGTATGAACAGTAC. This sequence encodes CSSSQSTGYEQY. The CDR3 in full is CSSSQSTGYEQYF.

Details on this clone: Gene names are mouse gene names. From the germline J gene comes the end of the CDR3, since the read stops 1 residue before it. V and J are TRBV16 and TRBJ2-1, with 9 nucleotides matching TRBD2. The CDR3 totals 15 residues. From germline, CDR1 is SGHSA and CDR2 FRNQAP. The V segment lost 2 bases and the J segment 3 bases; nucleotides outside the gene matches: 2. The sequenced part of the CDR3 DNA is TGTGCAAGCAGCTTATTGGGGGGGCGCTATGCTGAGCAGTTC. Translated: CASSLLGGRYAEQF. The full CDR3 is CASSLLGGRYAEQFF.

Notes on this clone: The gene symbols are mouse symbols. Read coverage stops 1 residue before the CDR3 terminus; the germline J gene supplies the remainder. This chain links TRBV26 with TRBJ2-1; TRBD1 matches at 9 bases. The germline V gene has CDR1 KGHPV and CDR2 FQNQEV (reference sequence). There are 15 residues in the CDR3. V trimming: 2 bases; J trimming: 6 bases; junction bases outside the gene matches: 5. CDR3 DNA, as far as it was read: TGTGCCAGCAGTCTGGCCGGGACAGGGTTTGCTGAGCAGTTC. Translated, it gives CASSLAGTGFAEQF. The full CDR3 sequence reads CASSLAGTGFAEQFF.

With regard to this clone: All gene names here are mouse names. The sequenced part of the CDR3 DNA is TGCACCTGCAGTGTCCGGGACAGATTTTCCAACGAAAGATTATTT. Amino acids: CTCSVRDRFSNERLF. The whole CDR3 protein is CTCSVRDRFSNERLFF. The gene calls are TRBV1 and TRBJ1-4; 7 positions match TRBD1. The CDR3 end falls 1 residue outside the read, so it is completed with the germline J gene. J lost 0 bases, V lost 4 bases, and 5 bases had no gene match. The germline V gene has CDR1 NSQYPW and CDR2 LRSPGD (reference sequence). The CDR3 sequence is 16 residues long.

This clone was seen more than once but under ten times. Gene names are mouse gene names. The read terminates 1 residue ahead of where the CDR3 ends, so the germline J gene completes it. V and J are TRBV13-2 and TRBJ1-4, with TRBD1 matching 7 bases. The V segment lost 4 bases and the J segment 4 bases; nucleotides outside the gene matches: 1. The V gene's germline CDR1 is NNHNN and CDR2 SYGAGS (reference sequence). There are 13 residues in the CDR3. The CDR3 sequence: CASGPGGNERLFF. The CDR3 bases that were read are TGTGCCAGCGGTCCAGGGGGCAACGAAAGATTATTT.

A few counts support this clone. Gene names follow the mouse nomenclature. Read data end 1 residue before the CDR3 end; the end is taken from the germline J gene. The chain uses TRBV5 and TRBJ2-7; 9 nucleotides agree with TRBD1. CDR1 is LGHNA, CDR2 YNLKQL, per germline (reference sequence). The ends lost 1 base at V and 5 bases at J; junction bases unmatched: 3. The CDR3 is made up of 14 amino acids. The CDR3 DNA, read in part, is TGTGCCAGCAGCCAAGCCGGGACAGGGAATGAACAGTAC. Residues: CASSQAGTGNEQY. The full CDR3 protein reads CASSQAGTGNEQYF.

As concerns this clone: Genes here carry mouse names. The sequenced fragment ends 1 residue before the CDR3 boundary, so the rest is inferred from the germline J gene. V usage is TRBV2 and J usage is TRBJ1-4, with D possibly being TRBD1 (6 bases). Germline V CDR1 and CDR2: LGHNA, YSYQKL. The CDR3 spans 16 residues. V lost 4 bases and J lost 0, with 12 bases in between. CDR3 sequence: CASSPRTAFSNERLFF. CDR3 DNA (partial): TGTGCCAGCAGCCCCCGGACAGCATTTTCCAACGAAAGATTATTT.

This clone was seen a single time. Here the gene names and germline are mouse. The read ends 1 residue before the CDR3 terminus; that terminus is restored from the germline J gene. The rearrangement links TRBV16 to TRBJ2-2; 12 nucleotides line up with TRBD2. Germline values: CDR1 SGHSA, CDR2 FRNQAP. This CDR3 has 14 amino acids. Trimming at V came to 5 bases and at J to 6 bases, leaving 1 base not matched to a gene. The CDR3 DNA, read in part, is TGTGCAAGCAGCGACTGGGGGGGCGCCGGGCAGCTCTAC. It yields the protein CASSDWGGAGQLY. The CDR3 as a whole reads CASSDWGGAGQLYF. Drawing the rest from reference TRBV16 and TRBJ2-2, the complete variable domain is NAGVIQTPRHKVTGKGQEATLWCEPISGHSAVFWYRQTIVQGLEFLTYFRNQAPIDDSGMPKERFSAQMPNQSHSTLKIQSTQPQDSAVYLCASSDWGGAGQLYFGEGSKLTVL.

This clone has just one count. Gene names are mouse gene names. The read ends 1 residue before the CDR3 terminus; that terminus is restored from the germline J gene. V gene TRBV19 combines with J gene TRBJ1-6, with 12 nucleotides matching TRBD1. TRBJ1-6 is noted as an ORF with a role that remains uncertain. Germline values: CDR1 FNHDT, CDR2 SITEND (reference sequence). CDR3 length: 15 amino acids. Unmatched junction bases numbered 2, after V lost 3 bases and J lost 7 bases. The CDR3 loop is CASSRDRGRNSPLYF. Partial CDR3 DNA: TGTGCCAGCAGTAGGGACAGGGGGCGAAATTCGCCCCTCTAC.

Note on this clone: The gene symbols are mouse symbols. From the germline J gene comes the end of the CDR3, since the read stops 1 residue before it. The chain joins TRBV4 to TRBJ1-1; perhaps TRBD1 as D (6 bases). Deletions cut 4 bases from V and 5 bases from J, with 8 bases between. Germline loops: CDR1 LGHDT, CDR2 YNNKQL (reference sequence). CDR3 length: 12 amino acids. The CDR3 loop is CASSFRGTEVFF. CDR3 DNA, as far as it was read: TGTGCCAGCAGCTTCAGGGGAACAGAAGTCTTC.

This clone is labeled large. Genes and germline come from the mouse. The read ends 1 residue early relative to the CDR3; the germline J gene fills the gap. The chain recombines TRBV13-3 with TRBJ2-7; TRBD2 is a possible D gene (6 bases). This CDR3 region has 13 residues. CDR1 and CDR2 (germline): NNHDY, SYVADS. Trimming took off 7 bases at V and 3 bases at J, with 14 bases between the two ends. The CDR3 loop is CASGGTSNYEQYF. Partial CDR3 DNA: TGTGCCAGCGGTGGGACTTCCAACTATGAACAGTAC.

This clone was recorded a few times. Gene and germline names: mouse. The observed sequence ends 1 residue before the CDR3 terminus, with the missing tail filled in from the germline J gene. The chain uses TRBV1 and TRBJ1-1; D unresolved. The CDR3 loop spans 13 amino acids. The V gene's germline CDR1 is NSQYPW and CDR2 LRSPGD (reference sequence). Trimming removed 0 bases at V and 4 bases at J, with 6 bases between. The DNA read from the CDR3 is TGCACCTGCAGTGCAGACACACTCACAGAAGTCTTC. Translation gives CTCSADTLTEVF. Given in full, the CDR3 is CTCSADTLTEVFF.